Given below is one T cell receptor beta chain in context. The data stem from a study of T cells expressing NK-cell markers. Study in general: Each TCR beta repertoire originated in sorted T cells that were CD3+CD56+NKG2C+, CD3+CD56+NKG2C- or CD3+CD56-NKG2C+. Seropositivity for HCMV was found in seven of the eight sequenced donors, with one seronegative.

Reprocessing the 5' RACE reads, TCRdb reports a single entry for every CDR3 protein and omits DNA. Its table lists 550,000 or so distinct CDR3 sequences. CDR3 length: 14 amino acids. Germline CDR1 SQVTM, CDR2 ANQGSEA. This receptor was obtained from a man aged 18 to 30 in good health. Sequences were obtained from blood T cells: a sorted CD56 or NKG2C T cell subset, CD4+ or CD8+ T cells, or bulk PBMC T cells (not recorded which). J is TRBJ2-1 and V is TRBV29-1. This CDR3 reads CSVDHLSSYNEQFF.